This entry lists 5 T cell receptor beta chains sequenced from one sample in a study of blood T cell repertoires in COVID-19. Here immunoSEQ multiplex PCR was the method, and the copy in TCRdb shows in-frame clones only, minus some. The sample includes some 160,000 clones, approximately 83% of them seen just once. Material for sequencing was peripheral blood. Every receptor here comes from a human donor in a cohort sampled during active COVID-19.

V is TRBV5-1 and J is TRBJ2-3, with D maybe TRBD2 (6 bases). CDR3 length equals 16 residues. V lost 2 bases, J lost 0 bases, and 13 bases lay in between. Germline V gives CDR1 SGHRS, CDR2 YFSETQ. The CDR3 DNA sequence: TGCGCCAGCAGCTTCAATAGCGGTATTAGCACAGATACGCAGTATTTT. Residues: CASSFNSGISTDTQYF.

This clone was recorded only once. The chain has TRBV11-3 and TRBJ1-2; possible D gene TRBD1, 6 bases. The CDR3 covers 13 residues. Germline CDR1 is SGHNT and CDR2 is YENEEA. The V end lost 5 bases, the J end lost 3 bases, and 10 bases lay between the germline ends. Written as DNA, the CDR3 is TGTGCCAGCAGCAAATCAGGGGACTATGGCTACACCTTC. This encodes CASSKSGDYGYTF.

The chain combines TRBV7-8 with TRBJ1-2, with 8 nucleotides matching TRBD1. Per the germline V gene, CDR1 is SGHVS and CDR2 is FQNEAQ. With 0 bases clipped from V and 8 bases from J, the junction kept 8 bases outside the gene matches. CDR3 size: 15 residues. The CDR3 sequence: CASSLARQGAEGYTF. Here the CDR3 DNA reads TGTGCCAGCAGCTTAGCGCGGCAGGGGGCGGAGGGCTACACCTTC.

As for this clone: The junction departs from the called germline gene at one end, perhaps through a read error. This sequence joins TRBV6-5 and TRBJ2-4; 7 bases agree with TRBD1. CDR1 is MNHEY, CDR2 SVGAGI, per germline. The CDR3 length is 12 residues. The CDR3 DNA is TGTGCCAGCAGTTACTCATGGGGACAGAGGGACTTC. This gives the protein CASSYSWGQRDF.

The chain employs TRBV3-1 (or the pseudogene TRBV3-2) and TRBJ2-3; the match to TRBD1 covers 7 bases. Germline V gene sequence: CDR1 LGHDT, CDR2 YNNKEL (reference sequence). J gave up 4 bases and V 2 bases, and 12 bases lay outside the gene matches. The CDR3 runs 17 residues. The CDR3 DNA sequence: TGTGCCAGCAGCCAACCAAAAGGGGGCGCGCGGGCAGATACGCAGTATTTT. Translating gives CASSQPKGGARADTQYF.